The clone carrying this T cell receptor beta chain was seen a few times. Antigen specificity is unknown. Indicated time point: late sampling 161 to 241 days after vaccination in a few convalescent patients. Sample treatment: approximately 9-day PBMC culture with coronavirus spike peptide pools or control peptides (ViraFEST assay). The record originates from a study of vaccination and CD4 T cells after COVID-19. Whole-study context: Post-COVID samples were collected a median approximately 97 days following diagnosis, spanning 35 to 161.

Trimming took off 7 bases at V and 4 bases at J, with 18 bases between the two ends. Looked up from germline, CDR1 is MNHNS and CDR2 is SASEGT. CDR3 length: 15 amino acids. The Oncomine TCR Beta short-read assay was applied to DNA of cultured CD4+ T cells. Extraction of genomic DNA was performed on cultured CD4+ T cells. Each CDR3 protein is one row after TCRdb ran MiXCR on the PCR reads. The table records 20,000 to 25,000 distinct CDR3 sequences, approximately 33% of them present only once. This clonotype was sampled from a human donor who had recovered from COVID-19. The chain uses TRBV6-1 and TRBJ2-3, with D unresolved. This specimen was CD4+ T cells from blood, cultured in vitro, taken about 7 months after SARS-CoV-2 vaccination. CDR3 in DNA: TGTGCCAGCAAAATCCCCCCAGGAGCATCAGATACGCAGTATTTT. Its protein product is CASKIPPGASDTQYF.